This TCR beta chain appears in the sequencing data of a study of T cells expressing NK-cell markers. General study findings and limits: HCMV specificity of expanded NKG2C+ T cell clones remained unclear. The CD3+CD56-NKG2C+ fraction of a handful of donors was likewise dominated by these clonotypes.

CDR1 SGHVS and CDR2 FNYEAQ come from the germline V gene. CDR3 size: 13 residues. TCRdb reanalyzed the 5' RACE reads, giving one entry per CDR3 protein sequence and no DNA. The sample has more than 400,000 distinct CDR3 sequences; the top ten hold about 7.1%. About this clonotype itself: Its matching antigen is unknown.

The receptor comes from a woman aged 18 to 75 in good health. Material: blood T cells: a sorted CD56 or NKG2C T cell subset, CD4+ or CD8+ T cells, or bulk PBMC T cells (not recorded which). J is TRBJ2-7 and V is TRBV7-6. The CDR3 region is CASSLGGTYEQYF.